This T cell receptor beta chain was sequenced during a study of cytomegalovirus exposure and HLA in healthy donors. The CDR3 has 16 amino acids. Germline CDR1 and CDR2: SEHNR and FQNEAQ (reference sequence). The PCR ran on 60 Vbeta and 13 Jbeta primers. Profiling relied on immunoSEQ multiplex PCR, and the TCRdb table lists in-frame clones only, not all of them. The sample has about 170,000 clones, approximately 80% seen once. Regarding this clone: The antigen is not known. The junction differs from germline at one of its ends, possibly a read error. The sample carries other DNA sequences with the same CDR3.

Study outcomes and limitations: Reportedly, cytomegalovirus status was diagnosed with high sensitivity and specificity.

The V and J genes are TRBV7-9 and TRBJ1-6, with 9 bases fitting TRBD1. The sequence was obtained from a woman between 45 and 65 years old in good health and CMV-seronegative. Material for sequencing was PBMCs. The CDR3 coding sequence is TGTGCCAGCAGCTTCACAGGGGGCTCCTATAATTCCCCCCTCCACTTT. As protein: CASSFTGGSYNSPLHF.